This T cell receptor (beta chain) was sequenced in a study of metastatic and nonmetastatic thyroid tumors. Study context: Both malignant and benign thyroid patients supplied peripheral blood and tumor or nodule tissue samples, across which the repertoires of these patients were then compared.

TCRdb used MiXCR to call clones anew from the PCR reads. The sample holds about 39,000 clones, about 17% seen once. CDR1 and CDR2 from the germline V gene are DFQATT and SNEGSKA (reference sequence). The CDR3 loop spans 13 amino acids. This clone showed up many times. Patients were all untreated before their thyroid surgery. Input material: blood. This TCR came from a female donor with papillary thyroid cancer or a benign thyroid nodule (not recorded which). Some clones in this sample may be carry-over from other donors' samples. The rearrangement links TRBV20-1 to TRBJ2-6, with 8 nucleotides matching TRBD1. CDR3 protein: CSAGGAGANVLTF. The CDR3 nucleotides are TGCAGCGCAGGGGGCGCTGGGGCCAACGTCCTGACTTTC.